This TCR beta chain was found in a study of molecular identifiers for immune sequencing clone quantification (dated by TCRdb to 2016 to 2019). Regarding the research as a whole: For a replicate experiment, RNA from 20,000 or 100,000 naive CD8 T cells was divided into five aliquots, and four of the five aliquots were sequenced. This methods study used CD8 T cells to benchmark TCR RNA copy counting and molecular-identifier clustering-based TCR repertoire sequencing (MIDCIRS). The study at large found these results: Spiked-in Jurkat TCR RNA (around eleven copies' worth), which is not part of the donor repertoire, was contained in the naive libraries. Roughly 2.8 recovered TCR RNA copies per cell were obtained by modeling, versus 9 to 10 by digital PCR, implying a capture efficiency of roughly 32%. Without barcode sub-clustering, chimeric consensus sequences inflated TCR diversity; chimeras reached as high as 47%. In CMV-specific effector cells, clones with more than 20 RNA copies contained over 97% of molecules, whereas in naive cells such clones contained under 1% of molecules. Even against a background of around 950,000 naive CD8 T cells, spiked-in Jurkat TCR RNA amounting to a single cell's worth was reported to be detectable. Identical TCR molecules sharing a barcode could cause highly expanded clone sizes to be underestimated.

Libraries of naive CD8 T cells were built from anywhere between about 17,000 and 1,000,000 sorted cells, with 10%, 30% or 50% of the purified RNA used. Naive CD8 T cells, defined as CD8+CD4-CCR7+CD45RA+, were FACS-sorted into RLT Plus buffer on a BD FACSAria II. Around 11 TCR copies' worth of Jurkat RNA were spiked into roughly 20,000-1,000,000 naive CD8 T cell samples to test detection sensitivity. CD8 T cells were enriched with RosetteSep CD8+ T Cell Enrichment Cocktail and Ficoll-Paque, followed by ACK red cell lysis. The germline V gene (reference sequence) gives CDR1 as MNHEY and CDR2 as SMNVEV. From its cysteine to its phenylalanine, the CDR3 spans 15 amino acids. Left in the record is the CDR3 DNA by itself, 45 bases read in frame from the first base. About this clonotype itself: Its antigen is currently not known. At one end, the junction sequence differs from germline, possibly due to a read error.

The protocol used for the library was PCR. Sequencer: Illumina HiSeq 4000. Bulk TCR libraries were generated as previously described, with the TCR primers listed in Table S5 used. The Qiagen AllPrep DNA/RNA kit was used to purify total RNA. Before analysis, reads from multiple sequencing runs of one library were combined. Per the authors' processing: Reads were retained only if the reads had an exact TCR constant sequence, and the retained reads were trimmed to 150 nt and grouped according to their 12-nt molecular barcodes. Reads in each barcode group were sub-clustered using a 15% Levenshtein threshold, and a quality-weighted consensus sequence was built for each RNA molecule. Non-functional sequences were removed, as were lower-count sequences one edit away from another. Based on fitting two negative binomial distributions, any barcode sub-cluster with under 20% of the maximum read count was discarded. TCRdb itself trimmed the public reads at Q25 with fastp, ran MiXCR and retained productive beta chains. Identical CDR3 protein sequences are pooled into one entry, listed with their most common genes and DNA. None of the V and J calls come from the authors' own analysis; TCRdb made them. For this sample the table gives 250,000 to 400,000 distinct CDR3 sequences, of which roughly a fifth were detected only once. The top ten clones comprise roughly 0.8% of the sample.

This sequence was found in a human donor in good health. Some libraries in this study had Jurkat cell RNA spiked in. Specimen: naive CD8+ T cells from blood, with Jurkat cell RNA spiked in. The cell subset or site label corresponds to: FACS-sorted CD8+CD4-CCR7+CD45RA+ naive T cells. Recombination linked TRBV27 to TRBJ1-5, with a weak D call of TRBD1 (6 bases match). The CDR3 region has the sequence CGSSPGGGSNQPQHF. The DNA is TGTGGCAGCAGTCCCGGAGGGGGAAGCAATCAGCCCCAGCATTTT.